This T cell receptor beta chain was sequenced in a study of blood T cell repertoires in COVID-19 (dated by TCRdb to about 2020). In the study overall: Samples covering the acute and convalescent phases of COVID-19 were provided by collaborators in the United States, Italy and Spain. The material from the prospective study consisted of cDNA or gDNA derived from T cells, B-cell-depleted T cells, or PBMCs. Subjects who had been exposed to COVID-19, were actively infected with it, or had recovered from it provided the deeply sampled blood TCRbeta repertoires that made up the dataset. The repertoires were released in a freely available public database meant as a resource for research on the immune response to SARS-CoV-2. The samples were drawn from the first 160 participants of the ongoing ImmuneRACE study and from 1,254 subjects provided by 6 global collaborators. Nearly every sample came with metadata listing a de-identified subject ID, COVID-19 status, age in years and sex. Where available, HLA class I and class II types were obtained from metadata supplied by the sample provider rather than from assay-based typing.

The immunoSEQ Assay, a bias-controlled multiplex PCR, was used to amplify TCRbeta CDR3 regions from genomic DNA. Regarding the original processing steps: Nucleated cell counts per sample were estimated from amplification of reference gene primers within the assay. Sequence reads were collapsed and filtered to measure the absolute abundance of every unique TCRbeta CDR3 rearrangement. For each sample, productive Simpson clonality was calculated by taking the square root of Simpson's diversity index across productive rearrangements. Here the immuneACCESS table is served through TCRdb, limited to in-frame sequences with V and J called. Missing clones are a known gap in these copies; in checked studies unresolved V genes cover under half, and the rest lacks a known reason. Clone size and the V and J calls come from that table; the DNA yielded D and trimming. The sample has around 57,000 clones on record, 85% to 90% of them singletons. Around 8% of the sample belongs to the ten largest clones.

The research as a whole found: How much clinical and demographic metadata was included differed by source and by participant, and the metadata was provided uncurated.

The collaborating institutions used their own protocols to collect whole blood in K2EDTA tubes. For TCRbeta analysis, collaborator samples were shipped as frozen whole blood, as isolated PBMCs, or as DNA extracted from either sample type. Remarks on this clone: Its antigen is not yet known. Nothing much larger sits one base from this clone, and base qualities are not available.

Its CDR3 holds 15 amino acids, cysteine through phenylalanine. The only DNA kept is the CDR3, 45 bases in frame from the first base. CDR1 is given as MNHEY and CDR2 as SVGEGT, both from the germline V gene. Trimming removed 0 bases from V and 6 bases from J; the gene matches leave 3 bases unexplained. The chain joins TRBV6-2 or TRBV6-3 to TRBJ2-7; a stretch of 12 junction bases matches TRBD1. The source of this sequence is a human donor with active COVID-19. The donor label of this sample is uncertain. The sequencing input was peripheral blood. In nucleotide form, the sequence is TGTGCCAGCAGTTACTCCGGGACAGGGGGCTCCGAGCAGTACTTC. Its protein reads: CASSYSGTGGSEQYF.